The 24 T cell receptor beta chains below all came from one sample that was sequenced in a study of cytomegalovirus exposure and HLA in healthy donors. This table comes from immunoSEQ multiplex PCR, and its TCRdb copy is limited to in-frame clones, with some not included. This sample has 220,000 or so clones, with 65% to 85% found just once. The sequencing input was PBMCs. The receptor set was obtained from a woman between 25 and 40 years old in good health and CMV-seropositive.

The chain uses TRBV7-2 and TRBJ2-1, with TRBD1 matching over 9 bases. The CDR3 loop spans 15 amino acids. Trimming removed 1 base from V and 6 bases from J; junction bases left unmatched: 4. Germline CDR1 SGHTA, CDR2 FQGNSA. In nucleotides, the CDR3 is TGTGCCAGCAGCTTAGGGGACAGGGTTTCCAATGAGCAGTTCTTC. Translating gives CASSLGDRVSNEQFF.

The V gene is TRBV6-1, the J gene TRBJ2-7; possible D gene TRBD1, 5 bases. This CDR3 is built from 14 residues. CDR1 MNHNS and CDR2 SASEGT come from the germline V gene. V dropped 5 bases and J dropped 2 bases, with 13 bases sitting between them. CDR3 loop: CASSNTREAYEQYF. CDR3 sequence (DNA): TGTGCCAGCAGTAACACCAGGGAAGCCTACGAGCAGTACTTC.

This sequence joins TRBV7-9 and TRBJ1-1; no clear D gene. Germline CDR1 reads SEHNR; CDR2 reads FQNEAQ (reference sequence). V lost 5 bases and J 1 base, leaving 11 bases between the germline ends. The CDR3 has 14 amino acids. In nucleotides, the CDR3 is TGTGCCAGCAGCACAAACTGGCGGAACACTGAAGCTTTCTTT. Its translation: CASSTNWRNTEAFF.

The chain is built from TRBV7-2 and TRBJ2-3; D is unclear. Germline loops: CDR1 SGHTA, CDR2 FQGNSA. This CDR3 comprises 14 residues. V lost 3 bases to trimming and J lost 0 bases, with 7 bases between them. CDR3 residues: CASSFRSSTDTQYF. CDR3 coding DNA: TGTGCCAGCAGCTTCCGTTCTAGCACAGATACGCAGTATTTT.

V is TRBV25-1 and J is TRBJ1-1, with unresolved D. Germline V gives CDR1 MGHDK, CDR2 SYGVNS. Deletions cut 2 bases from V and 4 bases from J, with 11 bases between. This CDR3 has 14 residues. Here the CDR3 reads CASSERVGSTEAFF. CDR3 coding DNA: TGTGCCAGCAGTGAAAGGGTGGGGTCCACTGAAGCTTTCTTT. The whole variable domain, filled in from reference TRBV25-1 and TRBJ1-1, reads EADIYQTPRYLVIGTGKKITLECSQTMGHDKMYWYQQDPGMELHLIHYSYGVNSTEKGDLSSESTVSRIRTEHFPLTLESARPSHTSQYLCASSERVGSTEAFFGQGTRLTVV.

This clone has only a few counts. The rearrangement uses TRBV5-4 and TRBJ2-2; no clear D gene. The V and J ends lost 0 bases and 5 bases respectively, with 5 bases between them. The CDR3 covers 13 residues. Germline V gives CDR1 SGHNT, CDR2 YYREEE (reference sequence). As DNA, the CDR3 is TGTGCCAGCAGCTTGGGTTCAACCGGGGAGCTGTTTTTT. The encoded protein is CASSLGSTGELFF.

This clone was seen a few times. This sequence joins TRBV7-2 and TRBJ2-3, with 9 positions matching TRBD2. Germline V lookup: CDR1 SGHTA, CDR2 FQGNSA. The CDR3 sequence is 15 residues long. Trimming at V came to 0 bases and at J to 5 bases, leaving 3 bases not matched to a gene. Here the CDR3 reads CASSLAGGRVDTQYF. CDR3 nucleotides: TGTGCCAGCAGCTTAGCAGGCGGGAGGGTAGATACGCAGTATTTT.

This clone came up once. The chain employs TRBV11-2 and TRBJ2-1; TRBD1 is a possible D gene (5 bases). Between the trimmed V and J ends, which lost 0 bases and 7 bases, there was a span of 13 bases. The CDR3 contains 15 residues. Germline V gene data show CDR1 as SGHAT and CDR2 as FQNNGV. CDR3 residues: CASSLEQGPWNEQFF. The CDR3 DNA follows: TGTGCCAGCAGCTTAGAGCAGGGCCCTTGGAATGAGCAGTTCTTC.

The rearrangement joins TRBV20-1 to TRBJ2-5; the D is unclear. Germline CDR1 DFQATT, CDR2 SNEGSKA (reference sequence). This CDR3 contains 11 residues. The V and J ends lost 3 bases and 3 bases respectively, with 5 bases between them. CDR3 bases: TGCAGTGCTAGCGGAGAAGAGACCCAGTACTTC. It codes for CSASGEETQYF.

The rearrangement uses TRBV5-1 and TRBJ1-2; 9 bases agree with TRBD1. This CDR3 is built from 15 residues. Per germline, CDR1 SGHRS and CDR2 YFSETQ. With V trimmed by 0 bases and J by 3 bases, 3 bases remained unmatched. The CDR3 DNA reads TGCGCCAGCAGCTTGGTACAGGGGGCTGACTATGGCTACACCTTC. Residues: CASSLVQGADYGYTF.

The chain employs TRBV30 and TRBJ1-4; D unresolved. V dropped 0 bases and J dropped 4 bases, with 9 bases sitting between them. The germline CDR1 and CDR2 sequences are GTSNPN and SVGIG (reference sequence). The CDR3 is 14 residues long. CDR3 DNA sequence: TGTGCCTGGAGTGTCTTCGACGGTAATGAAAAACTGTTTTTT. This gives the protein CAWSVFDGNEKLFF.

The V and J genes are TRBV27 and TRBJ2-7, with unresolved D. CDR3 size: 16 residues. V was trimmed by 0 bases and J by 0 bases, leaving 12 bases between them. In germline, CDR1 is MNHEY, CDR2 SMNVEV (reference sequence). CDR3 residues: CASSLSHAAHSYEQYF. CDR3 in DNA: TGTGCCAGCAGTTTATCGCACGCCGCGCACTCCTACGAGCAGTACTTC.

This chain connects TRBV6-1 to TRBJ2-7; 8 nucleotides match TRBD2. CDR1 and CDR2 from the germline V gene are MNHNS and SASEGT. The length of the CDR3 is 15 residues. The V segment lost 2 bases and the J segment 6 bases; nucleotides outside the gene matches: 9. The CDR3 loop reads CASSELSGSGAEQYF. The DNA for the CDR3 is TGTGCCAGCAGTGAATTAAGCGGGAGCGGGGCCGAGCAGTACTTC.

The chain is built from TRBV15 and TRBJ2-7; the match to TRBD1 covers 8 bases. The CDR3 spans 14 residues. Germline CDR1 is LNHNV and CDR2 is YYDKDF (reference sequence). V was pared by 3 bases and J by 1 base, with 2 bases of the junction left unmatched. CDR3: CATSRDRVSYEQYF. The DNA for the CDR3 is TGTGCCACCAGCAGGGACAGGGTGTCCTACGAGCAGTACTTC.

The DNA for the CDR3 is TGTGCCAGCAGCCAAGGGGGGTTTGCTGAAGCTTTCTTT. Protein: CASSQGGFAEAFF. The chain employs TRBV14 and TRBJ1-1; D perhaps matches TRBD1 (5 bases). V dropped 1 base and J dropped 6 bases, with 9 bases sitting between them. Germline V gene sequence: CDR1 SGHDN, CDR2 FVKESK. The CDR3 is made up of 13 amino acids. Combining the CDR3 with reference TRBV14 and TRBJ1-1 gives the whole variable domain EAGVTQFPSHSVIEKGQTVTLRCDPISGHDNLYWYRRVMGKEIKFLLHFVKESKQDESGMPNNRFLAERTGGTYSTLKVQPAELEDSGVYFCASSQGGFAEAFFGQGTRLTVV.

This clone came up a few times. The chain couples TRBV7-2 to TRBJ2-1; possibly TRBD2 for D (6 bases). The CDR3 covers 15 residues. The V gene lost 5 bases and the J gene lost 8 bases, with 19 bases spanning the gap. Germline assignment: CDR1 SGHTA and CDR2 FQGNSA. The CDR3 protein is CASSTRLGGADEQFF. CDR3 DNA sequence: TGTGCCAGCAGCACGCGGCTTGGCGGGGCCGATGAGCAGTTCTTC.

V is TRBV7-9 and J is TRBJ2-2; D remains ambiguous. CDR3 length equals 12 residues. Between the trimmed V and J ends, which lost 7 bases and 5 bases, there was a span of 8 bases. Germline V CDR1 and CDR2: SEHNR, FQNEAQ (reference sequence). In DNA form, the CDR3 reads TGTGCCAGCACCCCCATAACCGGGGAGCTGTTTTTT. Translation: CASTPITGELFF.

This chain joins TRBV29-1 and TRBJ1-4; 7 nucleotides align to TRBD1. In germline, CDR1 is SQVTM, CDR2 ANQGSEA. After removal of 6 bases from V and 8 bases from J, the junction contained 9 bases not matched to a gene. The CDR3 runs to 13 residues. CDR3 loop: CSVSLGTDEKLFF. The CDR3 DNA is TGCAGCGTCTCTCTGGGGACAGACGAAAAACTGTTTTTT.

This clone came up a few times. The chain has TRBV7-2 and TRBJ2-7; 14 nucleotides agree with TRBD2. This CDR3 spans 15 amino acids. The ends lost 3 bases at V and 5 bases at J; junction bases unmatched: 3. Germline assignment: CDR1 SGHTA and CDR2 FQGNSA. CDR3 region: CASSLTSGRADEQYF. The CDR3 DNA reads TGTGCCAGCAGCTTGACTAGCGGGAGGGCCGACGAGCAGTACTTC.

The rearrangement uses TRBV7-8 and TRBJ2-1; perhaps TRBD2 as D (6 bases). V shed 1 base and J shed 3 bases, with 19 bases lying between them. This CDR3 has 18 residues. Germline values: CDR1 SGHVS, CDR2 FQNEAQ. The CDR3 reads CASSLVSYSGSRYNEQFF. The CDR3 DNA is TGTGCCAGCAGCTTAGTGTCATATTCCGGGAGTCGCTACAATGAGCAGTTCTTC.

The chain recombines TRBV21-1 with TRBJ2-7; the table's TRBD1 call for D was not verified on the DNA. TRBV21-1 is recorded as a pseudogene. This CDR3 spans 16 amino acids. The CDR3 spells CASSKVGRQSTYEQYF. CDR3 coding DNA: TGTGCCAGCAGCAAAGTAGGCCGACAGTCCACCTACGAGCAGTACTTC.

The chain uses TRBV9 and TRBJ1-2, with D uncertain. CDR3 size: 14 residues. Germline lookup yields CDR1 SGDLS and CDR2 YYNGEE. V was shortened by 4 bases and J by 3 bases, with 13 bases between the two germline ends. DNA of the CDR3: TGTGCCAGCAGCCCCAGGACGGCCTACTATGGCTACACCTTC. Protein sequence: CASSPRTAYYGYTF.

In nucleotides, the CDR3 is TGTGCCTGGACCCGGGGGTCTGGCTACACCTTC. Its translation: CAWTRGSGYTF. The V and J genes are TRBV30 and TRBJ1-2; D possibly corresponds to TRBD1 (5 bases). Trimming pared 4 bases from V and 7 bases from J, leaving 10 bases between. The CDR3 spans 11 residues. CDR1 GTSNPN and CDR2 SVGIG come from the germline V gene (reference sequence).

A word on this clone: Other DNA sequences within the sample encode an identical CDR3. This rearrangement joins TRBV30 to TRBJ1-1; no firm D call. Trimming shortened V by 0 bases and J by 4 bases, and 9 bases separated the two germline ends. This CDR3 has 13 residues. CDR1 GTSNPN and CDR2 SVGIG come from the germline V gene (reference sequence). CDR3: CAWSVQEGTEAFF. For the CDR3, the DNA is TGTGCCTGGAGTGTACAAGAAGGCACTGAAGCTTTCTTT.